The T cell receptor beta chain described here comes from a study of T cell responses to AZD1222 COVID-19 vaccine. The germline V gene has CDR1 SSHAT and CDR2 FNYEAQ (reference sequence). V lost 1 base, J lost 4 bases, and 7 bases stayed unmatched. CDR3 length equals 15 residues. Clones were sequenced by immunoSEQ multiplex PCR, and TCRdb holds only the in-frame ones, with some missing. The sample shows roughly 100,000 clones, about nine tenths of them seen only once. With respect to this clone: No antigen is known for it.

Study findings and constraints: It was only after the peak T cell response that any repertoires were sampled.

The source was peripheral blood, collected on day 0 of AZD1222 vaccination. This TCR was recovered from an adult in good health. The J gene is TRBJ2-7, the V gene TRBV7-7; TRBD1 agrees at 7 bases. The CDR3 is CASSLGQGAPYEQYF. The CDR3 bases are TGTGCCAGCAGCTTAGGACAGGGCGCCCCATACGAGCAGTACTTC.